Detailed here is one TCR beta chain. The antigen is not known. The record originates from a study of T cells in Graves' hyperthyroidism and ophthalmopathy. General study findings and limits: Most clonotypes expanded in thyroid above 0.001 were likewise present in blood.

Researchers took RNA transcripts and amplified the TCR beta CDR3 regions from them. Researchers ran a first-round RT-PCR on the TCR CDR3 using the HTBI primer set. From the multiplex PCR reads, TCRdb called clonotypes with MiXCR, one entry per CDR3 protein. The sample lists 560,000 or so distinct CDR3 sequences; approximately 44% were seen once. Per the germline V gene, CDR1 is SQVTM and CDR2 is ANQGSEA. The CDR3 runs to 13 residues. V was trimmed by 4 bases and J by 8 bases, leaving 12 bases between them. Absence of ophthalmopathy progression within 18 months defined stable Graves' hyperthyroidism. The sequence came from a woman aged 18-35 years with Graves' hyperthyroidism. The chain joins TRBV29-1 to TRBJ1-6, with D unresolved. Material: peripheral blood or thyroid tissue (not recorded which). In DNA, the CDR3 is TGCAGCGTTGCTACTGAGGCGGATTCACCCCTCCACTTT. Translation: CSVATEADSPLHF.